This T cell receptor (beta chain) derives from a study of molecular identifiers for immune sequencing clone quantification listed by TCRdb under 2018. Notes on the research overall: In a replicate experiment, RNA from around 18,000 or 91,000 naive CD8 T cells was split into five aliquots, four of which were sequenced. This methods study used CD8 T cells to benchmark TCR RNA copy counting and molecular-identifier clustering-based TCR repertoire sequencing (MIDCIRS). The paper as a whole reports these results and caveats: Highly expanded clone sizes could be underestimated if identical TCR molecules share a barcode. In CMV-specific effector cells, over 97% of molecules were held by clones above 20 RNA copies, whereas under 1% of molecules were held by such clones in naive cells. When barcode sub-clustering was not used, chimeric consensus sequences inflated TCR diversity, with chimeras reaching as high as 47%. Spiked-in Jurkat TCR RNA (roughly 10 copies' worth), which is not part of the donor repertoire, was contained in the naive libraries. Spiked-in Jurkat TCR RNA equal to a single cell's worth was reported to be detectable even within 1,200,000 naive CD8 T cells. Modeling estimated about 3.3 recovered TCR RNA copies per cell, compared with about ten by digital PCR, which implies 30% to 35% capture efficiency.

This clonotype was found a few times. What antigen it recognizes has not been identified. Base qualities are not at hand, and no much larger clone is one base apart. The library was made by PCR. The run used an Illumina HiSeq 4000. Preparation of bulk TCR libraries followed a previously described approach, with the TCR primers listed in Table S5. Total RNA was purified with the Qiagen AllPrep DNA/RNA kit. Before analysis, reads from multiple sequencing runs of one library were combined. The study's processing was this. Reads were retained only if an exact TCR constant sequence was present, and the retained reads were trimmed to 150 nt and grouped according to their 12-nt molecular barcodes. Reads in each barcode group were sub-clustered using a 15% Levenshtein threshold, and a quality-weighted consensus sequence was built for each RNA molecule. Non-functional sequences were removed, as were lower-count sequences one edit away from another. Based on a fit of two negative binomial distributions, barcode sub-clusters having less than 20% of the maximum read count were discarded. TCRdb reprocessed the public reads (quality trimming at Q25 with fastp, clone calling with MiXCR) and kept in-frame beta chains. CDR3 protein sequences are deduplicated, and each keeps its most common genes and DNA. The V and J calls shown here were made by TCRdb, not taken from the authors' results. The sample records more than 250,000 distinct CDR3 sequences, about 21% of which are singletons. Under 0.95% of the sample comes from the top ten.

Libraries of naive CD8 T cells were generated from roughly 21,000 to 960,000 sorted cells, with 10%, 30% or 50% of the purified RNA used. On a BD FACSAria II, naive CD8 T cells were FACS-sorted as CD8+CD4-CCR7+CD45RA+ and collected into RLT Plus buffer. To test detection sensitivity, Jurkat RNA equivalent to about eleven TCR copies was spiked into samples of roughly 20,000-1,100,000 naive CD8 T cells. Enrichment of CD8 T cells was done with RosetteSep CD8+ T Cell Enrichment Cocktail plus Ficoll-Paque, and ACK red cell lysis came afterward. The TCR originated in a human donor in good health. Some libraries in this study had Jurkat cell RNA spiked in. The material sequenced was naive CD8+ T cells from blood, with Jurkat cell RNA spiked in. Per the publication, the cell subset or site label means: FACS-sorted CD8+CD4-CCR7+CD45RA+ naive T cells.

The CDR3 reads as follows: CASSGDYAGRAGTDTQYF. The DNA sequence is TGTGCCAGCAGTGGGGACTATGCCGGGAGGGCCGGCACAGATACGCAGTATTTT. The rearrangement combines TRBV2 with TRBJ2-3; 8 nucleotides in the junction match TRBD2. Trimming takes 4 bases off V and 1 base off J; junction bases not matched to a gene: 13. The CDR3, from cysteine to phenylalanine, totals 18 residues. Solely the CDR3 DNA is kept, with 54 bases framed from the first base. Looking up the germline V gene yields CDR1 SNHLY and CDR2 FYNNEI. Joined to the reference TRBV2 and TRBJ2-3 proteins, this CDR3 gives the full variable domain: EPEVTQTPSHQVTQMGQEVILRCVPISNHLYFYWYRQILGQKVEFLVSFYNNEISEKSEIFDDQFSVERPDGSNFTLKIRSTKLEDSAMYFCASSGDYAGRAGTDTQYFGPGTRLTVL.